This TCR beta chain was captured in a study of long-term antiretroviral therapy in people with HIV. Study-wide results and limits: The study found narrower CDR3 length ranges in HIV repertoires than in controls. Once patients were on ART, diversity went higher but still fell short of transplant donor controls.

Concerning this clone itself: Its antigen is not identified.

Runs used v3.0 of the immunoSEQ assay and were done at survey level. Clones were read by immunoSEQ multiplex PCR, and TCRdb kept only the in-frame ones, dropping some. The sample lists some 17,000 clones; around 80% were seen once. V was clipped by 3 bases and J by 7 bases, with 16 bases between them. This CDR3 is built from 15 residues. CDR1 is SNHLY, CDR2 FYNNEI, per germline. Each participant with HIV received care in the United States. Ahead of DNA extraction, samples held about 0.95-11 million cryopreserved PBMC each. The TCR comes from a man aged 18 to 35 with HIV. V gene TRBV2 combines with J gene TRBJ2-4, with D perhaps being TRBD1 or TRBD2 (5 bases each). Specimen: unsorted PBMCs, collected 0.1 years after starting antiretroviral therapy. CDR3 DNA sequence: TGTGCCAGCAGTGAGCCTAGTCCGGGACCGAACATTCAGTACTTC. Its translation: CASSEPSPGPNIQYF.